This record looks at one T cell receptor (beta chain) sequence and its context. The antigen is unknown. The data were obtained in a study of T cell responses to AZD1222 COVID-19 vaccine. Broader study findings: Baseline seropositives among AZD1222 recipients totaled only five or six. Unmutated regions of variants are reportedly targeted by nearly half of spike-specific TCRs. The breadth and depth of Spike-specific TCRs increased once two AZD1222 doses had been given. Among the donors, most were white British and more were female, and clonal diversity was possibly underestimated.

V was trimmed by 5 bases and J by 0 bases, leaving 8 bases between them. Germline V gene data show CDR1 as MDHEN and CDR2 as SYDVKM. The CDR3 runs 14 residues. Sequencing was performed with immunoSEQ multiplex PCR; in TCRdb, only in-frame clones are kept and a portion is missing. The data hold approximately 110,000 clones, with roughly 87% observed a single time. The chain joins TRBV28 to TRBJ1-3; no firm D call. The receptor was isolated from an adult in good health. Sequenced here: peripheral blood, sampled on day 0 of AZD1222 vaccination. CDR3 sequence: CASSRRISGNTIYF. For the CDR3, the DNA is TGTGCCAGCAGTCGGCGGATCTCTGGAAACACCATATATTTT. The full variable domain, completed using reference TRBV28 and TRBJ1-3, is DVKVTQSSRYLVKRTGEKVFLECVQDMDHENMFWYRQDPGLGLRLIYFSYDVKMKEKGDIPEGYSVSREKKERFSLILESASTNQTSMYLCASSRRISGNTIYFGEGSWLTVV.